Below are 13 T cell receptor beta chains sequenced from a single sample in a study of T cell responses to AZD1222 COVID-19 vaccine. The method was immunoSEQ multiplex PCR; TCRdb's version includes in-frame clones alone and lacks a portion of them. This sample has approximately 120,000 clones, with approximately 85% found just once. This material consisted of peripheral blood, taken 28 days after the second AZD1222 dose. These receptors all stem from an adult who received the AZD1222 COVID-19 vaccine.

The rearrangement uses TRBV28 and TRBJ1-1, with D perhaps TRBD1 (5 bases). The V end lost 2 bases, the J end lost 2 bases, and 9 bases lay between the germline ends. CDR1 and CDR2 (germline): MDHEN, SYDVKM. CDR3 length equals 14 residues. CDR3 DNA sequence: TGTGCCAGCAGTTTAGGGGGACTAAACACTGAAGCTTTCTTT. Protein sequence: CASSLGGLNTEAFF.

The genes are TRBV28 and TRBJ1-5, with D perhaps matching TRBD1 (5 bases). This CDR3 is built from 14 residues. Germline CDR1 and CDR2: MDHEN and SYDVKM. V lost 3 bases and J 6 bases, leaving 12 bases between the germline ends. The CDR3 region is CASSFSGHSQPQHF. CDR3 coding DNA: TGTGCCAGCAGTTTCAGTGGACACTCTCAGCCCCAGCATTTT.

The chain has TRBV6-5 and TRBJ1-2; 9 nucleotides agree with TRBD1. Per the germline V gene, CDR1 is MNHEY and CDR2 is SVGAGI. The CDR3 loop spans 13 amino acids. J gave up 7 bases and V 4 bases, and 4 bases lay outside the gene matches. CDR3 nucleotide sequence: TGTGCCAGCAGTTGGGGACAGGGAGGTGGCTACACCTTC. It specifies CASSWGQGGGYTF.

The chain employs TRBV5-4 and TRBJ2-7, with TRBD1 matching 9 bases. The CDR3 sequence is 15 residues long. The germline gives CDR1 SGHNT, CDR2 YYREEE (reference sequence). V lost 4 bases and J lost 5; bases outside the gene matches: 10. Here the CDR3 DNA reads TGTGCCAGCAGCCGATCCGGGACAGGGATCAACGAGCAGTACTTC. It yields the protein CASSRSGTGINEQYF.

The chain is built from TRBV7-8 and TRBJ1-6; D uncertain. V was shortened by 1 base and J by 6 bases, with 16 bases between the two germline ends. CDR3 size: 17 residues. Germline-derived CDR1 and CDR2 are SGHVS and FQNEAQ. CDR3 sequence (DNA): TGTGCCAGCAGCTTAGTAGCGGGAGGATTTAGTAATTCACCCCTCCACTTT. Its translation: CASSLVAGGFSNSPLHF.

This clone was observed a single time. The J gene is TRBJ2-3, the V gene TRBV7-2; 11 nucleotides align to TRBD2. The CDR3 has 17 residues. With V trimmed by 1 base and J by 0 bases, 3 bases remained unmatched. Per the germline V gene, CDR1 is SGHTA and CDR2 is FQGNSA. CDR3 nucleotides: TGTGCCAGCAGCTTAGGAGGGACTAGCGGCAGCACAGATACGCAGTATTTT. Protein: CASSLGGTSGSTDTQYF. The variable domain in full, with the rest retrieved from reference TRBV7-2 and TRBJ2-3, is GAGVSQSPSNKVTEKGKDVELRCDPISGHTALYWYRQSLGQGLEFLIYFQGNSAPDKSGLPSDRFSAERTGGSVSTLTIQRTQQEDSAVYLCASSLGGTSGSTDTQYFGPGTRLTVL.

CDR3 nucleotide sequence: TGTGCCAGCAGCCAAGACAGGGGGCGACTCTACGAGCAGTACTTC. Translated, it gives CASSQDRGRLYEQYF. The chain is built from TRBV7-9 and TRBJ2-7; 10 nucleotides align to TRBD1. CDR1 is SEHNR, CDR2 FQNEAQ, per germline (reference sequence). V gave up 5 bases and J gave up 3 bases; unmatched junction bases: 7. The CDR3 contains 15 residues. Complete variable domain (other parts from reference TRBV7-9 and TRBJ2-7): DTGVSQNPRHKITKRGQNVTFRCDPISEHNRLYWYRQTLGQGPEFLTYFQNEAQLEKSRLLSDRFSAERPKGSFSTLEIQRTEQGDSAMYLCASSQDRGRLYEQYFGPGTRLTVT.

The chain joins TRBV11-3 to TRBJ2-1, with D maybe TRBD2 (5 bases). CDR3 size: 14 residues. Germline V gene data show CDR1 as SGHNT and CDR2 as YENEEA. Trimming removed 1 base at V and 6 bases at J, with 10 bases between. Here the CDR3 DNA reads TGTGCCAGCAGCTTAGTGCTAGCTTCCAATGAGCAGTTCTTC. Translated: CASSLVLASNEQFF.

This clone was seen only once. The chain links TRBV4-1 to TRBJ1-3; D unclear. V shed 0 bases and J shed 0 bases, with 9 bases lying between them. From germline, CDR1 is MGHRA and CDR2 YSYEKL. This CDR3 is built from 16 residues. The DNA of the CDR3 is TGCGCCAGCAGCCAAGACAGCGGGAACTCTGGAAACACCATATATTTT. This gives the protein CASSQDSGNSGNTIYF.

Here the CDR3 DNA reads TGTGCCAGCAGCTTACGAGAGGTACTCCCCTATGGCTACACCTTC. This gives the protein CASSLREVLPYGYTF. The rearrangement joins TRBV13 to TRBJ1-2; unclear D gene. Germline loops: CDR1 PRHDT, CDR2 FYEKMQ (reference sequence). The CDR3 is 15 residues long. V was clipped by 2 bases and J by 4 bases, with 14 bases between them.

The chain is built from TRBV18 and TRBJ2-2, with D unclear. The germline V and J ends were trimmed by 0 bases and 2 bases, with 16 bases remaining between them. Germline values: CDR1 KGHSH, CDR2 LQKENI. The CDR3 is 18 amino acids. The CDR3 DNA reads TGTGCCAGCTCACCACCGGCTGGTTCTCACCATAACACCGGGGAGCTGTTTTTT. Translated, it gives CASSPPAGSHHNTGELFF.

CDR3 sequence reads: CAWTGLAPRQYEQFF. In DNA form, the CDR3 reads TGTGCCTGGACTGGACTAGCGCCTAGGCAATATGAGCAGTTCTTC. This rearrangement joins TRBV30 to TRBJ2-1, with 9 positions matching TRBD2. The V gene's germline CDR1 is GTSNPN and CDR2 SVGIG (reference sequence). V was pared by 4 bases and J by 8 bases, with 12 bases of the junction left unmatched. CDR3 length: 15 residues.

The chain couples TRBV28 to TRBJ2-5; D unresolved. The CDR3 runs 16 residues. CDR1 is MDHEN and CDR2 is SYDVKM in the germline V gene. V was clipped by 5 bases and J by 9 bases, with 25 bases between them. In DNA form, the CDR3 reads TGTGCCAGCAGTCTCGACCGGGCTTCCACCCCAAAGGCCCAGTACTTC. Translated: CASSLDRASTPKAQYF.